This paragraph reports one T cell receptor (beta chain). This sample was included in a study of blood T cell repertoires in COVID-19. The overall study: Specimens from acute and convalescent COVID-19 originated in the United States, Italy and Spain. Nucleic acid was either cDNA or gDNA, and it came from T cells, B-cell-depleted T cells, or PBMCs.

Germline CDR1 and CDR2: MRHNA and SNTAGT. The CDR3 length is 16 residues. The J segment lost 0 bases and the V segment lost 5 bases, leaving 5 bases of the junction unmatched. As processed by the authors: Using reference gene primer amplification, nucleated cell counts were estimated. Libraries were prepared by immunoSEQ multiplex PCR; TCRdb keeps only in-frame clonotypes and omits some of them. The V and J calls and clone size are taken from that table; D and trimming were inferred from the DNA. This sample yields some 43,000 clones, of which roughly 84% are seen a single time; more than 12% belongs to the top ten.

The source material was peripheral blood. V and J are TRBV6-4 and TRBJ2-3; TRBD2 agrees at 10 bases. The clonotype comes from a man aged 50-60 years with active or convalescent COVID-19. In nucleotides, the CDR3 is TGTGCCAGCAGTCCCCTAGCGGGGGCCAGCACAGATACGCAGTATTTT. Its protein product is CASSPLAGASTDTQYF.